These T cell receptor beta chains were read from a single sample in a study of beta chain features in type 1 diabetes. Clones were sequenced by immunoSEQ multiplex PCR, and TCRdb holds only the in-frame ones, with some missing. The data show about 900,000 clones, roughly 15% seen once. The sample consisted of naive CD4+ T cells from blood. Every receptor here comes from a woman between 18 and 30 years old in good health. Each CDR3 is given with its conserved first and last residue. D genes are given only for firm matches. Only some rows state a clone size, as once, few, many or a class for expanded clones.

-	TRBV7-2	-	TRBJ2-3	CASSLAWPPARRTDTQYF	TGTGCCAGCAGCTTAGCGTGGCCCCCAGCGCGACGCACAGATACGCAGTATTTT
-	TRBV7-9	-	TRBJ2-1	CASSTQPGGLNEQFF	TGTGCCAGCAGCACCCAGCCGGGCGGCCTTAATGAGCAGTTCTTC
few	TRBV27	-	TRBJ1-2	CASSFDRGASAGYTF	TGTGCCAGCAGTTTCGACCGGGGCGCATCTGCCGGCTACACCTTC
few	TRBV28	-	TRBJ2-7	CASSLPQAGAEGQYF	TGTGCCAGCAGTTTGCCTCAGGCAGGGGCTGAGGGGCAGTACTTC
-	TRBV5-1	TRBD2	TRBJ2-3	CASRASGDTQYF	TGCGCCAGCAGGGCTAGCGGAGATACGCAGTATTTT
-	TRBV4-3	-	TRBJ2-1	CASSQIRDTRSYNEQFF	TGCGCCAGCAGCCAGATCCGGGACACAAGATCCTACAATGAGCAGTTCTTC
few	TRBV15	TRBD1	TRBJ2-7	CATSNVLDRVHSYEQYF	TGTGCCACCAGCAATGTCTTGGACAGGGTTCACTCCTACGAGCAGTACTTC
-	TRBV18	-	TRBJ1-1	CASSPEETLAFF	TGTGCCAGCTCACCAGAAGAGACACTAGCTTTCTTT
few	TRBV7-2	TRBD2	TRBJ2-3	CASRTTSGHRDTQYF	TGTGCCAGCAGAACCACTAGCGGCCATCGGGATACGCAGTATTTT
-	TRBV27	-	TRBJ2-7	CASSPLGRSYEQYF	TGTGCCAGCAGTCCCCTGGGACGGTCCTACGAGCAGTACTTC
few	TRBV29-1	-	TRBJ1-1	CSVDNRRDTEAFF	TGCAGCGTTGACAACAGGAGAGACACTGAAGCTTTCTTT
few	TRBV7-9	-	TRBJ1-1	CASSLGTEAFF	TGTGCCAGCAGCCTCGGCACTGAAGCTTTCTTT
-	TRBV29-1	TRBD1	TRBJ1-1	CSATQGRTEAFF	TGCAGCGCTACACAGGGGCGAACTGAAGCTTTCTTT
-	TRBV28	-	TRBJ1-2	CASIPAGGPSGYTF	TGTGCCAGCATCCCAGCGGGGGGCCCGAGTGGCTACACCTTC
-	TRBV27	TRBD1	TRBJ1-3	CASSLTGVSGGNTIYF	TGTGCCAGCAGTTTGACAGGGGTGTCGGGGGGAAACACCATATATTTT
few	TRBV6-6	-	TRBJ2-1	CASSYPGNEQFF	TGTGCCAGCAGTTACCCGGGAAATGAGCAGTTCTTC
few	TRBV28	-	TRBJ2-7	CASSSLSYEQYF	TGTGCCAGCAGTTCCCTCTCCTACGAGCAGTACTTC
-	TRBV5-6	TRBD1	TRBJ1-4	CASSLGQGLGKLFF	TGTGCCAGCAGCTTGGGACAGGGGTTGGGAAAACTGTTTTTT
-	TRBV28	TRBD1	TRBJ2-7	CASSRPGQDEQYF	TGTGCCAGTAGCAGACCTGGACAGGACGAGCAGTACTTC
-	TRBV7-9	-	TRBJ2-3	CASSPGLGSGTDTQYF	TGTGCCAGCAGCCCAGGGTTGGGGTCGGGCACAGATACGCAGTATTTT
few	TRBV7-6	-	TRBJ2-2	CASSARGHPTGELFF	TGTGCCAGCAGCGCACGGGGACACCCCACCGGGGAGCTGTTTTTT
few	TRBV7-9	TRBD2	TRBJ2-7	CASSFDGRGYEQYF	TGTGCCAGCAGCTTTGACGGGAGGGGCTACGAGCAGTACTTC
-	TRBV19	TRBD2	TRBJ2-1	CASSMRLAGAYPYNEQFF	TGTGCCAGTAGTATGAGACTAGCGGGAGCGTACCCCTACAATGAGCAGTTCTTC
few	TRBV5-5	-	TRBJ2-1	CASRPTSSSYNEQFF	TGTGCCAGCAGACCAACTAGTAGCTCCTACAATGAGCAGTTCTTC
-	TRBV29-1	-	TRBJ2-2	CSADPFGAGELFF	TGCAGCGCGGACCCCTTCGGGGCCGGGGAGCTGTTTTTT
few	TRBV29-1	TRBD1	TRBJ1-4	CSVDLSGGASTNEKLFF	TGCAGCGTTGACCTGTCAGGGGGCGCTTCAACTAATGAAAAACTGTTTTTT
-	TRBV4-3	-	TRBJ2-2	CASSQRTVTGELFF	TGCGCCAGCAGCCAACGGACTGTGACCGGGGAGCTGTTTTTT
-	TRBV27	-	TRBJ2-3	CASSFIFFGRGTDTQYF	TGTGCCAGCAGTTTTATCTTTTTCGGACGAGGGACAGATACGCAGTATTTT